These 21 T cell receptor beta chains came from one sample sequenced in a study of blood T cell repertoires in COVID-19. Clones were read by immunoSEQ multiplex PCR, and TCRdb kept only the in-frame ones, dropping some. The sample consists of more than 300,000 clones, around 90% of them appearing once. Sequenced sample: peripheral blood. The receptors come from a woman aged 18-29 years who had recovered from COVID-19.

The chain has TRBV27 and TRBJ1-6; D gene unclear. V lost 8 bases and J 0 bases, leaving 11 bases between the germline ends. Looked up from germline, CDR1 is MNHEY and CDR2 is SMNVEV (reference sequence). This CDR3 has 15 amino acids. CDR3 DNA sequence: TGTGCCAGCTCCACACTAAGCTCCTATAATTCACCCCTCCACTTT. It translates to CASSTLSSYNSPLHF.

J is TRBJ2-7 and V is TRBV3-1 (or the pseudogene TRBV3-2); weak D call: TRBD1 (5 bases). The germline V gene has CDR1 LGHDT and CDR2 YNNKEL (reference sequence). The CDR3 is 14 amino acids. The V end was cut by 0 bases, the J end by 11 bases, with 17 bases between. DNA of the CDR3: TGTGCCAGCAGCCAAGATGGGTCCGACAGTCAGAAGTACGTC. As protein: CASSQDGSDSQKYV.

This sequence joins TRBV2 and TRBJ1-2, with TRBD1 matching over 7 bases. Germline lookup yields CDR1 SNHLY and CDR2 FYNNEI. This CDR3 comprises 15 residues. V lost 2 bases and J lost 0; bases outside the gene matches: 3. CDR3 in DNA: TGTGCCAGCAGTGAAAACGGACAGGCTAACTATGGCTACACCTTC. Translation gives CASSENGQANYGYTF.

This rearrangement joins TRBV9 to TRBJ2-1, with a weak D call TRBD2 (6 bases). Looked up from germline, CDR1 is SGDLS and CDR2 is YYNGEE. V lost 4 bases, J lost 2 bases, and 16 bases lay in between. This CDR3 region has 16 residues. The CDR3 is CASSPKGGTAYNEQFF. In nucleotides, the CDR3 is TGTGCCAGCAGCCCCAAGGGAGGAACCGCCTACAATGAGCAGTTCTTC.

This clone was counted only a few times. The chain couples TRBV4-1 to TRBJ2-1; TRBD2 agrees at 7 bases. Germline CDR1 is MGHRA and CDR2 is YSYEKL. The CDR3 spans 16 residues. V gave up 0 bases and J gave up 8 bases; unmatched junction bases: 10. In nucleotides, the CDR3 is TGCGCCAGCAGCCAAGAGGGGACTACGACCTCCGATGAGCAGTTCTTC. The encoded protein is CASSQEGTTTSDEQFF.

This rearrangement joins TRBV5-6 to TRBJ2-7, with 8 bases matching TRBD1. This CDR3 has 14 residues. V was pared by 0 bases and J by 5 bases, with 4 bases of the junction left unmatched. Germline V lookup: CDR1 SGHDT, CDR2 YYEEEE. The CDR3 reads CASSLAGGGDEQYV. Here the CDR3 DNA reads TGTGCCAGCAGCTTGGCAGGGGGCGGGGACGAGCAGTACGTC.

This chain connects TRBV6-6 to TRBJ2-3; D call uncertain. V was trimmed by 4 bases and J by 0 bases, leaving 5 bases between them. This CDR3 is built from 13 residues. Germline CDR1 and CDR2: MNHNY and SVGAGI (reference sequence). CDR3 bases: TGTGCCAGCAGTTTAATGAGCACAGATACGCAGTATTTT. Translated: CASSLMSTDTQYF.

The rearrangement links TRBV4-3 to TRBJ2-6; tentatively, D is TRBD2 (5 bases). The CDR3 runs to 15 residues. Germline CDR1 reads LGHNA; CDR2 reads YSLEER. V dropped 1 base and J dropped 2 bases, with 6 bases sitting between them. In DNA form, the CDR3 reads TGCGCCAGCAGCCAAGTGAGGGCTGGGGCCAACGTCCTGACTTTC. Translation: CASSQVRAGANVLTF.

The chain uses TRBV18 and TRBJ1-5; D possibly corresponds to TRBD1 (6 bases). The CDR3 length is 13 residues. Germline CDR1 and CDR2: KGHSH and LQKENI. V was cut by 0 bases and J by 6 bases, with 6 bases left in between. The CDR3 spells CASSPPDSQPQHF. Written as DNA, the CDR3 is TGTGCCAGCTCACCACCGGACAGTCAGCCCCAGCATTTT.

The DNA for the CDR3 is TGTGCCAGCAGCGTCCGGGTCTTAAATTCACCCCTCCACTTT. Translated, it gives CASSVRVLNSPLHF. The chain employs TRBV7-8 and TRBJ1-6; D remains ambiguous. This CDR3 has 14 residues. V was cut by 5 bases and J by 7 bases, with 12 bases left in between. Germline values: CDR1 SGHVS, CDR2 FQNEAQ.

The gene calls are TRBV7-9 and TRBJ2-1; TRBD2 agrees at 12 bases. From germline, CDR1 is SEHNR and CDR2 FQNEAQ (reference sequence). The trim removed 3 bases at V and 0 bases at J, leaving 9 bases unmatched. This CDR3 spans 19 amino acids. The CDR3 bases are TGTGCCAGCAGCTTGCGCCGGACTAGCGGGATTAGCTCCTACAATGAGCAGTTCTTC. It translates to CASSLRRTSGISSYNEQFF.

The chain recombines TRBV9 with TRBJ2-1; weak D call: TRBD2 (6 bases). The CDR3 sequence is 16 residues long. Germline V gene sequence: CDR1 SGDLS, CDR2 YYNGEE. Trimming removed 2 bases at V and 0 bases at J, with 12 bases between. CDR3 residues: CASSVAGRYSYNEQFF. The CDR3 nucleotides are TGTGCCAGCAGCGTCGCGGGACGGTACTCCTACAATGAGCAGTTCTTC.

The gene calls are TRBV30 and TRBJ1-1; possibly TRBD1 for D (6 bases). The CDR3 spans 16 residues. The germline CDR1 and CDR2 sequences are GTSNPN and SVGIG (reference sequence). V dropped 2 bases and J dropped 4 bases, with 20 bases sitting between them. CDR3 sequence reads: CAWSPVGDNRGTEAFF. In DNA form, the CDR3 reads TGTGCCTGGAGTCCTGTGGGGGACAATCGGGGCACTGAAGCTTTCTTT.

The chain employs TRBV10-3 and TRBJ2-1; TRBD1 matches at 7 bases. V lost 6 bases and J lost 7; bases outside the gene matches: 15. Germline assignment: CDR1 ENHRY and CDR2 SYGVKD. The CDR3 has 16 amino acids. The CDR3 bases are TGTGCCATCAGCGACTCCCCGTCGGCAGGGGGTAATGAGCAGTTCTTC. Protein: CAISDSPSAGGNEQFF.

Many counts were recorded for this clone. The gene calls are TRBV30 and TRBJ1-1; 7 nucleotides line up with TRBD1. V dropped 2 bases and J dropped 4; count of bases not matched to a gene: 10. The CDR3 sequence is 15 residues long. Germline V gene data show CDR1 as GTSNPN and CDR2 as SVGIG (reference sequence). The CDR3 sequence is CAWSRQRQGVTEAFF. DNA for the CDR3: TGTGCCTGGAGTAGACAACGACAGGGAGTCACTGAAGCTTTCTTT.

CDR3 DNA: TGCGCCAGCAGCCCACTAGCGGGATTGTTATCCGGGGAGCTGTTTTTT. It is translated as CASSPLAGLLSGELFF. The chain joins TRBV5-1 to TRBJ2-2, with TRBD2 identical over 10 bases. The CDR3 loop spans 16 amino acids. Trimming at V came to 4 bases and at J to 6 bases, leaving 9 bases not matched to a gene. CDR1 and CDR2 (germline): SGHRS, YFSETQ.

Written as DNA, the CDR3 is TGTGCCAGCAGCGGGGCCGGGACTACTAGCACAGATACGCAGTATTTT. Its translation is CASSGAGTTSTDTQYF. The chain links TRBV3-1 (or the pseudogene TRBV3-2) to TRBJ2-3; the match to TRBD2 covers 7 bases. CDR3 length equals 16 residues. Trimming at V came to 5 bases and at J to 0 bases, leaving 8 bases not matched to a gene. The V gene's germline CDR1 is LGHDT and CDR2 YNNKEL (reference sequence).

This clone showed up just once. V gene TRBV6-5 combines with J gene TRBJ2-5; 9 bases are shared with TRBD2. CDR1 MNHEY and CDR2 SVGAGI come from the germline V gene. This CDR3 is 14 amino acids long. The V and J ends lost 11 bases and 5 bases, in that order; junction bases with no gene match: 12. This CDR3 reads CAVSAGGRGETQYF. As DNA, the CDR3 is TGTGCCGTCAGCGCTGGCGGGAGGGGGGAGACCCAGTACTTC.

This clone has more than one count but fewer than ten. The chain couples TRBV6-2 or TRBV6-3 to TRBJ1-1; D is undetermined. V lost 3 bases and J lost 6, with 11 bases in between. Germline V CDR1 and CDR2: MNHEY, SVGEGT. This CDR3 region has 13 residues. DNA for the CDR3: TGTGCCAGCAGTTATGCTGGGAGGCCTGAAGCTTTCTTT. This codes for CASSYAGRPEAFF.

V is TRBV7-6 and J is TRBJ2-1; 8 nucleotides align to TRBD2. Trimming removed 3 bases from V and 9 bases from J; junction bases left unmatched: 16. This CDR3 contains 17 residues. From germline, CDR1 is SGHVS and CDR2 FNYEAQ. The CDR3 here is CASSLLASGRPSGEQFF. The CDR3, as DNA: TGTGCCAGCAGCTTGTTGGCTAGCGGGCGCCCAAGCGGTGAGCAGTTCTTC. The full variable domain, its missing parts supplied by reference TRBV7-6 and TRBJ2-1, is GAGVSQSPRYKVTKRGQDVALRCDPISGHVSLYWYRQALGQGPEFLTYFNYEAQQDKSGLPNDRFSAERPEGSISTLTIQRTEQRDSAMYRCASSLLASGRPSGEQFFGPGTRLTVL.

The chain carries TRBV27 and TRBJ2-1, with no clear D. The CDR3 is 14 residues long. V was pared by 2 bases and J by 1 base, with 6 bases between. CDR1 is MNHEY and CDR2 is SMNVEV in the germline V gene (reference sequence). CDR3 loop: CASSLGQSYNEQFF. CDR3 DNA: TGTGCCAGCAGTTTAGGGCAGTCCTACAATGAGCAGTTCTTC.